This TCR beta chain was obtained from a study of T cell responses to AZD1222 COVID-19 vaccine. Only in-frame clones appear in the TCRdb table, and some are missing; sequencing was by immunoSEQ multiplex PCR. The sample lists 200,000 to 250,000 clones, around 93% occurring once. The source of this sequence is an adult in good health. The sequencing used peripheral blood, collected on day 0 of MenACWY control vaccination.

CDR3 DNA: TGTGCCAGCAGCTTAGTCGGTGGCTCTGGAAACACCATATATTTT. Its protein is CASSLVGGSGNTIYF. J is TRBJ1-3 and V is TRBV11-2; D gene uncertain. Germline V gene sequence: CDR1 SGHAT, CDR2 FQNNGV. This CDR3 is built from 15 residues. Trimming removed 1 base at V and 0 bases at J, with 7 bases between.